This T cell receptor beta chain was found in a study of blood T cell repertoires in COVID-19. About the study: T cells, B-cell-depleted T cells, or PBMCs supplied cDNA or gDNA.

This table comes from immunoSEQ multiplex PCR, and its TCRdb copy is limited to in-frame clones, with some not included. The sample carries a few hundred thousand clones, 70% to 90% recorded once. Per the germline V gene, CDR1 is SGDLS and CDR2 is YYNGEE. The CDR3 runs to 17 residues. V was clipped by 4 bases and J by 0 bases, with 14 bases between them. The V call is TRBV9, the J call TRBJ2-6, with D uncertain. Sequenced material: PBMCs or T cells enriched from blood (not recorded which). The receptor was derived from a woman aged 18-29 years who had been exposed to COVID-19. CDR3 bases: TGTGCCAGCAGCCCAACAGTCTCCAGCTCTGGGGCCAACGTCCTGACTTTC. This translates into CASSPTVSSSGANVLTF. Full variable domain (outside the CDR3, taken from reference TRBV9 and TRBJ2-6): DSGVTQTPKHLITATGQRVTLRCSPRSGDLSVYWYQQSLDQGLQFLIQYYNGEERAKGNILERFSAQQFPDLHSELNLSSLELGDSALYFCASSPTVSSSGANVLTFGAGSRLTVL.